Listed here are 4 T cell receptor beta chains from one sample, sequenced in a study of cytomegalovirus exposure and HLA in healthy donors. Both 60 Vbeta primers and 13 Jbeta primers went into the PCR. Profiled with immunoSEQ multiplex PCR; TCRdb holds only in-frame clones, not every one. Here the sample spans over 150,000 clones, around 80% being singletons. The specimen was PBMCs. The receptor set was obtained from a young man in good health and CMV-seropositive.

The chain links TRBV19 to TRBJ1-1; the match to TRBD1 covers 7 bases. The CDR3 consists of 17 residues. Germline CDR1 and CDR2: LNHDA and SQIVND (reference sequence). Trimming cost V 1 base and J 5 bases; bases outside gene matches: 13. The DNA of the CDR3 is TGTGCCAGTAGTATAGTCGTTTACAGGGGAAGGGAGACTGAAGCTTTCTTT. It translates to CASSIVVYRGRETEAFF. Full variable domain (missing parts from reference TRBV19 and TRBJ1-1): DGGITQSPKYLFRKEGQNVTLSCEQNLNHDAMYWYRQDPGQGLRLIYYSQIVNDFQKGDIAEGYSVSREKKESFPLTVTSAQKNPTAFYLCASSIVVYRGRETEAFFGQGTRLTVV.

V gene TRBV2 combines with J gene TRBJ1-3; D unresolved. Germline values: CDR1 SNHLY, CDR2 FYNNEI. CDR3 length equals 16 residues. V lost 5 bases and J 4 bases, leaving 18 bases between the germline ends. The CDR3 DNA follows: TGTGCCAGCAGTACCCGCAGGTTAGCGGGGGGAAACACCATATATTTT. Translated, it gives CASSTRRLAGGNTIYF. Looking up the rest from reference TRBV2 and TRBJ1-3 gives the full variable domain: EPEVTQTPSHQVTQMGQEVILRCVPISNHLYFYWYRQILGQKVEFLVSFYNNEISEKSEIFDDQFSVERPDGSNFTLKIRSTKLEDSAMYFCASSTRRLAGGNTIYFGEGSWLTVV.

Written as DNA, the CDR3 is TGTGCCAGCAGCCGGAATACAGGGGGCTATCAGCCCCAGCATTTT. Protein: CASSRNTGGYQPQHF. V usage is TRBV7-2 and J usage is TRBJ1-5; the match to TRBD1 covers 9 bases. The ends lost 5 bases at V and 5 bases at J; junction bases unmatched: 7. Per germline, CDR1 SGHTA and CDR2 FQGNSA. This CDR3 has 15 residues.

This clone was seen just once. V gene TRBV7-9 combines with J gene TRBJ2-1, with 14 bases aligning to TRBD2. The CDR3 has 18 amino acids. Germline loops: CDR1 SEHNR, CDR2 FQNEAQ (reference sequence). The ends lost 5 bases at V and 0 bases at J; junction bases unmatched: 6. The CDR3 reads CASSRGLAGVRSYNEQFF. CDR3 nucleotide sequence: TGTGCCAGCAGCCGGGGACTAGCGGGAGTTCGCTCCTACAATGAGCAGTTCTTC. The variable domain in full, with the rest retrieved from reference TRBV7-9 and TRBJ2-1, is DTGVSQNPRHKITKRGQNVTFRCDPISEHNRLYWYRQTLGQGPEFLTYFQNEAQLEKSRLLSDRFSAERPKGSFSTLEIQRTEQGDSAMYLCASSRGLAGVRSYNEQFFGPGTRLTVL.